This T cell receptor beta chain was sequenced in a study of T cells in Graves' hyperthyroidism and ophthalmopathy. Amplification of TCR beta CDR3 regions was performed using RNA transcripts as template. First-round RT-PCR of the TCR CDR3 relied on the HTBI primer set. TCRdb processed the multiplex PCR reads anew with MiXCR; each CDR3 protein has one entry. The data hold more than 550,000 distinct CDR3 sequences, with around 19% observed a single time. This clonotype was observed many times. This CDR3 spans 15 amino acids. Germline values: CDR1 LGHDT, CDR2 YNNKEL (reference sequence). Losses at the gene ends were 4 bases for V and 4 bases for J; bases not matched to a gene: 6.

The receptor was derived from a woman aged 50 to 60 with Graves' hyperthyroidism that later progressed to Graves' ophthalmopathy. The sample consisted of blood. The J gene is TRBJ2-5, the V gene TRBV3-1; 10 bases line up with TRBD2. The CDR3 DNA is TGTGCCAGCAGCCTTCAGCGGGGGGGCGGAGAGACCCAGTACTTC. Translating gives CASSLQRGGGETQYF.